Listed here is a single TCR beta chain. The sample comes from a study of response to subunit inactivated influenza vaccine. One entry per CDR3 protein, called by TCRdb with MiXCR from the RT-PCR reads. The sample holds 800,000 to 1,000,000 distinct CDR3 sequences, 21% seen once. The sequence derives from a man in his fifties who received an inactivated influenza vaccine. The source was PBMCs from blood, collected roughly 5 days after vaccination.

The CDR3 DNA reads as TGCAGTGCTAGAGTTCCCCTAGCGGGAGGGGAACAAGAGACCCAGTACTTC. It codes for CSARVPLAGGEQETQYF. The gene calls are TRBV20-1 and TRBJ2-5, with 12 bases aligning to TRBD2. The CDR3 loop spans 17 amino acids. The trim removed 1 base at V and 2 bases at J, leaving 8 bases unmatched. Germline V lookup: CDR1 DFQATT, CDR2 SNEGSKA (reference sequence).